The present TCR beta chain was sequenced within a study of cytomegalovirus exposure and HLA in healthy donors (dated by TCRdb to 2015 to 2018). For context, the study as a whole: An earlier analysis of roughly 500 of the donors reported 250 to 300 Gb of sequence data and about 100 million unique TCR beta sequences from around 200 million T cells. Around 320 gigabases of sequencing data and 80 million or so unique TCR sequences were included in an early release covering about 700 HLA-typed donors. The genetic ancestry cluster associated with self-reported Caucasian donors included roughly four fifths of the roughly 400 genotyped donors. The study aimed to test whether cataloging public T cell receptors could reveal signatures of past pathogen exposure. The study used immunosequencing to profile the T cell repertoires of 666 subjects and linked those repertoires to cytomegalovirus serostatus. Along with the roughly 610-subject first cohort, a separate validation cohort of over 90 different subjects was used. The study combined high-throughput TCR immunosequencing, statistical association of individual TCRs with disease status, and machine learning to predict cytomegalovirus infection status. In a later analysis, previously published TCR beta repertoires from 500 to 750 donors were re-analyzed and high-resolution HLA genotyping was added so that TCR occurrence patterns could be studied. The later analysis used no new phenotypic data to find candidate immune exposures, relying instead on TCR beta sequences and their occurrence across donors. An earlier analysis of 587 of the donors used high-throughput TCR beta sequencing to judge whether each TCR beta V gene segment behaved as functional or pseudogenic. Alongside the repertoire data, information on donor age, sex, ethnicity and CMV serostatus was compiled. Genome-wide SNP genotypes for about 55% of the roughly 670 donors were used in a later genetic analysis, which treated that subset as a discovery cohort. All discovery cohort repertoires had been generated using a single sequencing platform. Both class I and class II loci were covered by HLA typing, at four-digit resolution. Typing coverage differed by locus: A, B, C, DRB1 and DQB1 were typed in roughly 620-630 donors, DQA1 in 500 to 550, DPA1 in 606, and DPB1 in just under 490. A few DR-DQ haplotypes were treated as single units for association and clustering because of strong linkage in the cohort. Among roughly 400 genotyped donors of the cohort, an average of roughly 230,000 unique TCR beta nucleotide sequences was sequenced per donor, of which 15% to 20% were non-productive. Overall study results and their limits: Three of the identified cytomegalovirus-associated TCR beta chains were confirmed in vitro to be specific for cytomegalovirus antigens. According to a later genetic analysis, donors in an Asian-associated ancestry cluster had fewer N-insertions in productive TCRs than the approximately 630-donor mean. A later analysis found that most CMV-associated TCR beta chains appeared HLA-restricted, with HLA associations seemingly driven largely by CMV exposure. The sequencing pipeline was judged likely to have produced a cluster of highly shared sequence variants as a technical artifact. Some IMGT-functional V segments, including TRBV6-2 and TRBV6-3, could not be distinguished by the 87-base-pair reads and were therefore excluded. In a later analysis, about 17,000 TCR beta sequences were associated with specific HLA alleles at a false discovery rate of 0.05. Linkage disequilibrium might explain the correlated functional status among segregating V segments, but an unknown experimental factor could not be excluded. Presence/absence analyses assumed roughly uniform sequencing depth across donors, an assumption that may not hold. For the cohort, immune exposure information was limited to CMV serostatus. Because counts were too low, 15 to 20 rarely observed V segments, including chromosome 9 orphons, were left out of the earlier analysis of 587 of the donors. Cytomegalovirus status was reported to be diagnosed by the classifier with high specificity and sensitivity in both the original and validation cohorts. The study listed 164 TCR beta chains as associated with cytomegalovirus. An earlier analysis of around 500 of the donors showed that most TCR beta V segments appeared in productive rearrangements either about 87% or about 30% of the time, which broadly matched IMGT annotations. V-gene and J-gene trimming of TCR beta chains was associated with a missense DCLRE1C variant in a later genetic analysis, and the association was replicated in an independent cohort. Compared with equally common non-associated chains, HLA-associated TCR beta chains in a later analysis were more clonally expanded and had lower generation probabilities. In a later analysis, the rate of TCR association differed among HLA loci, with DRB1 alleles having the most associated TCRs and HLA-C alleles having the fewest. The authors suggested that the approach could potentially be extended to other disease states and immunological phenotypes. While some public TCRs were present in many individuals, most TCR sequences turned up only very rarely across donors. Because HLA typing was unavailable for some donors at each locus, only the typed subset was used in association tests. In a later analysis, several top co-occurrence clusters were reported to appear linked to parvovirus B19, influenza, CMV and Epstein-Barr virus. When HLA alleles, especially DR and DQ, strongly co-occurred, TCR associations were difficult to assign to individual alleles. A further reported finding was that TCR beta sequences accurately predicted the HLA-A and HLA-B alleles for most subjects in the first cohort. The cohort was sequenced for TCR beta chains only, and without alpha or paired-chain data the features that could be detected were limited.

Library construction relied on the immunoSEQ multiplex PCR assay. For the multiplex PCR, a mixture combining 60 forward primers for TCR Vbeta segments and 13 reverse primers for TCR Jbeta segments was used. The CDR3 region of rearranged TCR beta genes was amplified from genomic DNA by a multiplex PCR assay. On the Illumina HiSeq System, the amplified TCR beta libraries were sequenced as 87-base-pair reads. For the original study's pipeline: In a later analysis, tens of millions of unique TCR beta chains were counted across the approximately 620 repertoires, and around 10 million of these chains were shared by at least two donors. Raw reads were error-corrected and collapsed into unique sequences by a nearest-neighbor algorithm in which closely related sequences were merged to remove PCR and sequencing errors. V, D and J gene segments were assigned by aligning CDR3 sequences to IMGT reference sequences. For a sequence to be retained, at least a six-nucleotide match to both a V gene segment and a J gene segment was required. A rearrangement counted as productive if the CDR3 had no stop codons and remained in frame with V and J, and every other rearrangement counted as non-productive. CDR3 was defined by IMGT convention, running from the second conserved V-encoded cysteine to the conserved J-encoded phenylalanine. Sequences without an unambiguous match to a single V gene segment were excluded from the earlier analysis of a few hundred of the donors. An earlier analysis of 500 to 700 of the donors classified V segments as functional when productive rearrangements were above 56.7% and as segregating when the standard deviation between donors was above 5%. To diagnose cytomegalovirus status from the catalog of TCR beta chain sequences, a statistical classification framework was built. In a later analysis, V and J genes were assigned by comparing TCR nucleotide sequences against IMGT/GENE-DB human TR gene sequences. A later analysis assigned CDR3 sequences and most-parsimonious VDJ recombination scenarios with the TCRdist pipeline. In a later analysis, every TCR beta chain was defined by the combination of its CDR3 amino acid sequence and its V-gene family, and reads without a unique V-gene family were dropped. To address suspected cross-contamination and a sequencing artifact, a later analysis removed 550 to 750 highly shared, low-generation-probability nucleotide sequences. In a later analysis, a clonal expansion index for each public chain was calculated from normalized within-repertoire ranks of inferred template counts. A later analysis computed generation probabilities with a VDJ recombination model fitted to out-of-frame rearrangements, and checked the results against IGoR. A later analysis scored TCR-TCR, TCR-HLA and TCR-CMV co-occurrence with hypergeometric tests, applying a repertoire-size bias correction to TCR pairs. False discovery rates were estimated in a later analysis by permuting HLA or CMV assignments 20 times. A later analysis grouped co-occurring TCRs with DBSCAN, adding TCRdist sequence similarity when clustering within HLA-allele-positive subsets. Repertoires with fewer than 30,000 or more than 120,000 public chains were left out of co-occurrence clustering, as were five repertoires with anomalous nucleotide sharing. The immuneACCESS repertoire file appears here via TCRdb, limited to in-frame rearrangements. These files lack a portion of the clones; in checked studies, under half of the deficit traces to unresolved V genes, and the cause of the others is not known. V and J calls plus clone size are reproduced from that table; the DNA served to infer D and trimming. Counted in this sample were 100,000 or so clones; less than 75% of them appeared once. The top ten hold around 5.5% of the sample.

This clone was seen only a few times. Its antigen is unknown. No much larger clonotype is one base removed from it; base qualities were not supplied. In total, just over 650 healthy bone marrow donors made up the cohort. Cohort members were all nominally healthy when sampled, although unrecorded immune exposures were likely present. The donor tested CMV seropositive, placing the donor among the approximately 290 seropositive members of the cohort. A peripheral blood sample was collected from each donor, and TCR beta sequencing was performed on peripheral blood mononuclear cells. The Qiagen DNeasy Blood Extraction Kit was used to extract genomic DNA from the blood cell samples. The CDR3 spans 13 residues, from the cysteine through the phenylalanine. Only the CDR3 part of the read is kept: 39 bases, read in frame from the first base. The germline V gene encodes CDR1 SNHLY and CDR2 FYNNEI. Trimming removed 5 bases from V and 6 bases from J, leaving 13 bases between the germline ends.

The chain is made from TRBV2 and TRBJ1-2; TRBD1 is a weak D gene call, 5 bases matching. Sequences were obtained from PBMCs. The clonotype was recovered from a woman in her 30s in good health and CMV-seropositive. The DNA is TGTGCCAGCAGTCTCGGGGGGACGGATGGCTACACCTTC. This is translated as CASSLGGTDGYTF.